This passage covers 29 T cell receptor beta chains from one sample sequenced in a study of blood T cell repertoires in COVID-19 (TCRdb year 2020). Libraries were constructed by the immunoSEQ multiplex PCR assay. This is the immuneACCESS table as TCRdb keeps it, with only in-frame sequences that have V and J called. A part of the clones is gone; compared with another copy, unresolved V genes explain less than half, and the rest is unexplained. The sample table holds about 180,000 clones, of which around 80% were seen once. The top ten hold roughly 14% of the sample. Material: PBMCs or T cells enriched from blood (not recorded which). All receptors come from a man in his sixties who had been exposed to COVID-19.

The chain employs TRBV5-6 and TRBJ1-5, with D hard to call. CDR1 and CDR2 from the germline V gene are SGHDT and YYEEEE. The CDR3 length is 15 residues. Trimming left V 1 base short and J 0 bases short, with 8 bases between. The CDR3 is CASSLYTNSNQPQHF. The CDR3 DNA sequence: TGTGCCAGCAGCTTGTACACGAATAGCAATCAGCCCCAGCATTTT.

This clone appeared once. The chain carries TRBV7-6 and TRBJ2-1; 9 bases map to TRBD2. The junction had 7 bases not matched to a gene; V was cut back by 5 bases and J by 5 bases. Germline CDR1 is SGHVS and CDR2 is FNYEAQ. CDR3 length: 15 amino acids. Here the CDR3 DNA reads TGTGCCAGCAGCCCCGCGGGACTAGCAAACAATGAGCAGTTCTTC. Its translation: CASSPAGLANNEQFF.

The chain has TRBV7-3 and TRBJ2-2; D may be TRBD2 (6 bases). V lost 2 bases and J lost 4, with 14 bases in between. From germline, CDR1 is SGHTA and CDR2 FQGTGA. CDR3 length: 16 amino acids. CDR3 in amino acids: CASSLAGTRSTGELFF. The CDR3 nucleotides are TGTGCCAGCAGCTTAGCCGGGACTCGATCCACCGGGGAGCTGTTTTTT.

Concerning this clone itself: The same CDR3 can be traced to other DNA sequences in this sample. V is TRBV5-1 and J is TRBJ2-7; possibly TRBD1 for D (5 bases). CDR3 length: 13 residues. Germline V gene lookup returns CDR1 SGHRS and CDR2 YFSETQ. With 0 bases removed from V and 1 base from J, the gap between germline ends came to 5 bases. The chain's CDR3 is CASSLAGSYEQYF. CDR3 DNA sequence: TGCGCCAGCAGCTTGGCAGGGTCCTACGAGCAGTACTTC. The full variable domain, its missing parts supplied by reference TRBV5-1 and TRBJ2-7, is KAGVTQTPRYLIKTRGQQVTLSCSPISGHRSVSWYQQTPGQGLQFLFEYFSETQRNKGNFPGRFSGRQFSNSRSEMNVSTLELGDSALYLCASSLAGSYEQYFGPGTRLTVT.

The chain uses TRBV19 and TRBJ2-2; 11 nucleotides line up with TRBD2. The germline V gene encodes CDR1 LNHDA and CDR2 SQIVND (reference sequence). Losses at the gene ends were 6 bases for V and 7 bases for J; bases not matched to a gene: 10. The CDR3 covers 16 residues. CDR3 coding DNA: TGTGCCAGTAGCCTTAGACTAGCGGGATCGGTCGGGGAGCTGTTTTTT. Translated: CASSLRLAGSVGELFF. The complete variable domain, with remaining parts taken from reference TRBV19 and TRBJ2-2, reads DGGITQSPKYLFRKEGQNVTLSCEQNLNHDAMYWYRQDPGQGLRLIYYSQIVNDFQKGDIAEGYSVSREKKESFPLTVTSAQKNPTAFYLCASSLRLAGSVGELFFGEGSRLTVL.

This chain joins TRBV7-3 and TRBJ1-2, with 7 bases aligning to TRBD1. CDR3 size: 16 residues. Trimming cost V 2 bases and J 0 bases; bases outside gene matches: 6. Germline CDR1 SGHTA, CDR2 FQGTGA. The CDR3 DNA is TGTGCCAGCAGCTTAGGGGGACAGCAAGCTAACTATGGCTACACCTTC. Translating gives CASSLGGQQANYGYTF.

V and J are TRBV6-4 and TRBJ2-2; 8 positions match TRBD2. Trimming cost V 0 bases and J 3 bases; bases outside gene matches: 12. The V gene's germline CDR1 is MRHNA and CDR2 SNTAGT. The CDR3 runs to 19 residues. In DNA form, the CDR3 reads TGTGCCAGCAGTGACTCAGGGGCGAGCGGGAGCCCCCACACCGGGGAGCTGTTTTTT. It is translated as CASSDSGASGSPHTGELFF.

This chain uses TRBV12-3 or TRBV12-4 with TRBJ1-4; D not certain. This CDR3 spans 12 amino acids. V was shortened by 8 bases and J by 8 bases, with 12 bases between the two germline ends. The CDR3 bases are TGTGCCAGCCTCCTGTTCGGGGAAAAACTGTTTTTT. This codes for CASLLFGEKLFF.

On this clone itself: At the DNA level, this CDR3 is encoded by other sequences in the same sample as well. The rearrangement uses TRBV6-2 or TRBV6-3 and TRBJ1-5; TRBD1 matches at 7 bases. Trimming cost V 2 bases and J 2 bases; bases outside gene matches: 6. CDR3 length: 16 residues. Per the germline V gene, CDR1 is MNHEY and CDR2 is SVGEGT. The CDR3 nucleotides read TGTGCCAGCAGTTACCCCACCACAGGGGGCAATCAGCCCCAGCATTTT. It is translated as CASSYPTTGGNQPQHF.

This chain links TRBV7-2 with TRBJ2-7; 8 positions agree with TRBD2. The CDR3 contains 14 residues. CDR1 is SGHTA, CDR2 FQGNSA, per germline. J lost 2 bases, V lost 5 bases, and 5 bases had no gene match. The CDR3 reads CASSAVREAYEQYF. The CDR3 nucleotides read TGTGCCAGCAGCGCCGTGCGGGAGGCCTACGAGCAGTACTTC.

This chain links TRBV11-3 with TRBJ2-1, with 10 bases fitting TRBD2. CDR1 and CDR2 (germline): SGHNT, YENEEA. V lost 2 bases to trimming and J lost 5 bases; unmatched junction nucleotides: 6. The CDR3 consists of 16 residues. The CDR3, as DNA: TGTGCCAGCAGCTTATCACTAGCGGGGCTTAACAATGAGCAGTTCTTC. It yields the protein CASSLSLAGLNNEQFF.

The V call is TRBV7-8, the J call TRBJ2-7; 11 nucleotides line up with TRBD2. J gave up 0 bases and V 2 bases, and 6 bases lay outside the gene matches. Germline V lookup: CDR1 SGHVS, CDR2 FQNEAQ. CDR3 length: 17 amino acids. CDR3 coding DNA: TGTGCCAGCAGCTTACTTGGGACTAGCGGTTACTCCTACGAGCAGTACTTC. Translating it yields CASSLLGTSGYSYEQYF. The whole variable domain, remainder taken from reference TRBV7-8 and TRBJ2-7, is GAGVSQSPRYKVAKRGQDVALRCDPISGHVSLFWYQQALGQGPEFLTYFQNEAQLDKSGLPSDRFFAERPEGSVSTLKIQRTQQEDSAVYLCASSLLGTSGYSYEQYFGPGTRLTVT.

The rearrangement links TRBV11-3 to TRBJ2-1, with a possible D match to TRBD2 (5 bases). Germline V lookup: CDR1 SGHNT, CDR2 YENEEA. Trimming cost V 0 bases and J 7 bases, with 16 bases left between them. This CDR3 is built from 16 residues. The CDR3 spells CASSLDLRVWANEQFF. CDR3 DNA sequence: TGTGCCAGCAGCTTAGATCTGAGGGTCTGGGCGAATGAGCAGTTCTTC.

This rearrangement joins TRBV6-5 to TRBJ2-5, with 10 nucleotides matching TRBD1. V lost 6 bases and J lost 4; bases outside the gene matches: 8. Germline CDR1 and CDR2: MNHEY and SVGAGI. There are 15 residues in the CDR3. DNA of the CDR3: TGTGCCAGCAGGGGACAGGGGAGGAGTCGAGAGACCCAGTACTTC. Its translation is CASRGQGRSRETQYF.

This sequence joins TRBV5-4 and TRBJ2-3, with a tentative D call TRBD2 (6 bases). V dropped 1 base and J dropped 0 bases, with 9 bases sitting between them. The CDR3 is 15 amino acids. Germline values: CDR1 SGHNT, CDR2 YYREEE (reference sequence). The CDR3 DNA follows: TGTGCCAGCAGCTTGACTAGCTCTAGCACAGATACGCAGTATTTT. Encoded protein: CASSLTSSSTDTQYF. The full variable domain, in which reference TRBV5-4 and TRBJ2-3 provide the parts outside the CDR3, is ETGVTQSPTHLIKTRGQQVTLRCSSQSGHNTVSWYQQALGQGPQFIFQYYREEENGRGNFPPRFSGLQFPNYSSELNVNALELDDSALYLCASSLTSSSTDTQYFGPGTRLTVL.

This rearrangement joins TRBV7-8 to TRBJ2-7; weak D call: TRBD2 (6 bases). Between the trimmed V and J ends, which lost 1 base and 4 bases, there was a span of 11 bases. Germline-derived CDR1 and CDR2 are SGHVS and FQNEAQ. The CDR3 totals 14 residues. CDR3 amino acids: CASSLVPGGYEQYF. The CDR3 coding sequence is TGTGCCAGCAGCTTAGTACCAGGAGGGTACGAGCAGTACTTC.

A few counts support this clone. CDR3 protein: CASSPARGVDQPQHF. DNA for the CDR3: TGTGCCAGCAGCCCGGCCCGGGGGGTGGATCAGCCCCAGCATTTT. This chain links TRBV7-9 with TRBJ1-5, with D tentatively TRBD1 (5 bases). There are 15 residues in the CDR3. The germline V gene has CDR1 SEHNR and CDR2 FQNEAQ (reference sequence). V was shortened by 5 bases and J by 5 bases, with 16 bases between the two germline ends. Full variable domain (outside the CDR3, taken from reference TRBV7-9 and TRBJ1-5): DTGVSQNPRHKITKRGQNVTFRCDPISEHNRLYWYRQTLGQGPEFLTYFQNEAQLEKSRLLSDRFSAERPKGSFSTLEIQRTEQGDSAMYLCASSPARGVDQPQHFGDGTRLSIL.

This clone was counted a few times. This chain links TRBV7-2 with TRBJ2-7; 10 bases agree with TRBD1. Germline CDR1 and CDR2: SGHTA and FQGNSA. The CDR3 runs 15 residues. J lost 9 bases, V lost 4 bases, and 12 bases had no gene match. As DNA, the CDR3 is TGTGCCAGCAGCTACCCGGGACAGGGGTCTCTCGGGCAGTACTTC. Protein product: CASSYPGQGSLGQYF.

Details on this clone: This specimen includes other DNA sequences encoding the same CDR3. The chain recombines TRBV7-2 with TRBJ2-7; TRBD2 matches at 15 bases. There are 16 residues in the CDR3. V shed 5 bases, J shed 7 bases, and the junction held 9 bases outside the gene matches. Per the germline V gene, CDR1 is SGHTA and CDR2 is FQGNSA. CDR3 in amino acids: CASSGGLAGGSYEQYF. CDR3 in DNA: TGTGCCAGCAGCGGGGGACTAGCGGGAGGTTCATATGAGCAGTACTTC.

This clone was observed a few times. This chain links TRBV6-2 or TRBV6-3 with TRBJ2-1; D is perhaps TRBD1 (6 bases). V was pared by 3 bases and J by 0 bases, with 15 bases between. Germline V gene lookup returns CDR1 MNHEY and CDR2 SVGEGT. CDR3 length: 17 residues. The CDR3 coding sequence is TGTGCCAGCAGTTATGGGGGCTGGGTGAGCTCCTACAATGAGCAGTTCTTC. It codes for CASSYGGWVSSYNEQFF.

The chain is built from TRBV5-1 and TRBJ1-6, with 9 positions matching TRBD1. The CDR3 sequence is 22 residues long. The trim removed 6 bases at V and 10 bases at J, leaving 32 bases unmatched. Germline V gives CDR1 SGHRS, CDR2 YFSETQ. CDR3 in amino acids: CASTPLSRLREDRGLGGSPLHF. CDR3 DNA: TGCGCCAGCACCCCCTTGTCGCGACTAAGGGAGGACAGGGGATTGGGAGGGTCACCCCTCCACTTT.

The chain recombines TRBV12-3 or TRBV12-4 with TRBJ1-5; 7 bases agree with TRBD1. With 7 bases clipped from V and 5 bases from J, the junction kept 2 bases outside the gene matches. This CDR3 is 12 amino acids long. The CDR3 reads CASTRGYQPQHF. DNA for the CDR3: TGTGCCAGCACCAGGGGGTATCAGCCCCAGCATTTT.

A note on this clone: This specimen includes other DNA sequences encoding the same CDR3. The chain is built from TRBV24-1 and TRBJ2-7; TRBD2 matches at 14 bases. In germline, CDR1 is KGHDR, CDR2 SFDVKD. The J segment lost 4 bases and the V segment lost 4 bases, leaving 5 bases of the junction unmatched. This CDR3 has 16 amino acids. CDR3 amino acids: CATSDPGTSGSYEQYF. DNA of the CDR3: TGTGCCACCAGTGACCCAGGGACTAGCGGGAGTTACGAGCAGTACTTC.

This clone was seen once. V gene TRBV7-2 combines with J gene TRBJ2-1; D might be TRBD2 (6 bases). CDR3 length equals 14 residues. V shed 3 bases and J shed 10 bases, with 16 bases lying between them. Per germline, CDR1 SGHTA and CDR2 FQGNSA. DNA for the CDR3: TGTGCCAGCAGCTTCAGCTTACGGGCGGGAGAGCAGTTCTTC. It translates to CASSFSLRAGEQFF.

The chain is built from TRBV9 and TRBJ1-6; D remains unclear. The V gene's germline CDR1 is SGDLS and CDR2 YYNGEE. The CDR3 totals 13 residues. V lost 0 bases, J lost 7 bases, and 5 bases lay in between. The CDR3 nucleotides are TGTGCCAGCAGCGTAGGAGCGAATTCACCCCTCCACTTT. Translating it yields CASSVGANSPLHF.

The genes are TRBV5-4 and TRBJ2-7; TRBD2 matches at 8 bases. Losses at the gene ends were 0 bases for V and 6 bases for J; bases not matched to a gene: 8. CDR1 and CDR2 from the germline V gene are SGHNT and YYREEE (reference sequence). This CDR3 has 15 amino acids. CDR3 in amino acids: CASSLVLAERLEQYF. The CDR3 bases are TGTGCCAGCAGCTTGGTACTAGCGGAAAGGCTCGAGCAGTACTTC.

This sequence joins TRBV2 and TRBJ1-1; D might be TRBD1 (6 bases). Per the germline V gene, CDR1 is SNHLY and CDR2 is FYNNEI. This CDR3 spans 15 amino acids. Trimming left V 1 base short and J 0 bases short, with 9 bases between. The CDR3 DNA reads as TGTGCCAGCAGTGAAGATGCAGGGGTGAACACTGAAGCTTTCTTT. Residues: CASSEDAGVNTEAFF.

As DNA, the CDR3 is TGTGCCAGCAGCCTCGGACAGTATAACTATGGCTACACCTTC. Translating it yields CASSLGQYNYGYTF. This chain connects TRBV7-9 to TRBJ1-2; weak D call: TRBD1 (6 bases). The length of the CDR3 is 14 residues. The V gene's germline CDR1 is SEHNR and CDR2 FQNEAQ (reference sequence). Trimming left V 5 bases short and J 1 base short, with 11 bases between.

V and J are TRBV5-1 and TRBJ2-5; maybe TRBD2 (6 bases). Deletions cut 0 bases from V and 2 bases from J, with 17 bases between. The CDR3 spans 17 residues. Germline-derived CDR1 and CDR2 are SGHRS and YFSETQ. As DNA, the CDR3 is TGCGCCAGCAGCTTGGTGGGGGGATCTACTGGACAAGAGACCCAGTACTTC. Translated, it gives CASSLVGGSTGQETQYF.